The entry below gives a single T cell receptor (beta chain) sequence along with its context. Its antigen is currently not known. No much larger clone is present one base from it, and per-base qualities are unavailable. The CDR3 regions of human TCRbeta chains were analyzed by immunosequencing. The original methods were these. Repertoire TCRs were matched against a reference library of SARS-CoV-2-specific TCRs generated with the MIRA antigen-specificity platform. Breadth was defined as the fraction of unique TCRs that were SARS-CoV-2-associated, and depth was defined as the fraction of total T cells that were SARS-CoV-2-associated. Using the MIRA data, each spike-specific TCR was assigned both to the spike region to which the TCR was reactive and to a CD4 or CD8 class. Log10-transformed breadth and depth values were compared by one-way ANOVA with Sidak's multiple comparisons tests. The immuneACCESS repertoire file appears here via TCRdb, limited to in-frame rearrangements. These files lack a portion of the clones; in checked studies, under half of the deficit traces to unresolved V genes, and the cause of the others is not known. That table is the source of V, J and clone size, and D and trimming were worked out from the DNA. This sample gives about 100,000 clones in total; around 90% of them show up just once. The ten largest clones add up to roughly a fifth of the sample.

Reading the label with the study, this specimen's time point is: baseline before first vaccination. Samples from vaccinated people were obtained from the UK trials COV001 and COV002, which included a single-blind randomized controlled phase 2/3 trial of AZD1222 (ChAdOx1 nCoV-19) in healthy adults. Trial participant PBMC samples were collected at day 0 and day 28 after the second dose for TCRbeta chain sequencing. This specimen belongs to a study of T cell responses to AZD1222 COVID-19 vaccine (dated by TCRdb to 2020 to 2022). A note on the overall study: AZD1222 recipients given second doses at about 4 weeks or at about 12 weeks were pooled, since spike-specific TCR depth and breadth were not found to differ between the two schedules. Trial participants were enrolled by age into subgroups of 18-55, 56-69 and 70-plus years, and roughly 150, 30 and 60 TCR-sequenced participants, respectively, were included in these subgroups. A total of 230 or so trial participants underwent TCR sequencing, of whom 200 to 220 received two doses of AZD1222 and about 25 received two doses of the MenACWY control vaccine. Overall study outcomes, separate from this receptor: Reportedly, close to half of the unique spike-specific TCRs recognized epitopes lying outside the regions that are mutated in the B.1.351 and B.1.1.7 variants. Most participants were white British and females outnumbered males, and the authors suggested that clonal diversity may have been underestimated. Because no samples from the day 14 peak response were available, repertoires could be characterized only after the peak T cell response. In the small 56-69-year group, the increase in depth fell short of significance, most likely because of low power. After two AZD1222 doses, spike-specific TCR breadth and depth were significantly higher than at day 0 and than in MenACWY recipients. Conclusions about previously exposed vaccinees are limited, since just a handful of AZD1222 recipients were seropositive for SARS-CoV-2 at baseline. The vaccine-associated CD4 TCRs covered the entire spike protein, and the dominant responses fell in regions 160-218 and 743-854.

Per the germline V gene, LGHNT is the CDR1 and FRNRAP is the CDR2. The V end loses 3 bases and the J end loses 7 bases, and a stretch of 7 bases separates them. From cysteine to phenylalanine, the CDR3 is 13 amino acids long. CDR3 DNA only is kept here, 39 bases in frame from base 1. The sequenced sample was peripheral blood, obtained on day 0 of AZD1222 vaccination. This receptor was identified in an adult in good health. The chain employs TRBV12-5 and TRBJ1-6; possibly the D gene is TRBD1, per 5 matching bases. The CDR3 protein: CASGFRENSPLHF. The nucleotide sequence reads as follows: TGTGCTAGTGGTTTCAGGGAAAATTCACCCCTCCACTTT.